The 26 T cell receptor beta chains below were found in one sample sequenced in a study of neoadjuvant nivolumab and ipilimumab in lung cancer. Using immunoSEQ multiplex PCR, the repertoire was profiled, and TCRdb retains in-frame clones only, with some absent. This table holds approximately 17,000 clones, roughly three quarters found once. The sequencing here drew on tumor tissue, taken after neoadjuvant nivolumab, alone or with ipilimumab, at or shortly before surgery. Receptors were obtained from an adult with non-small cell lung cancer.

The chain has TRBV5-8 and TRBJ1-1; D might be TRBD1 (6 bases). CDR1 is SGHTS, CDR2 YDEGEE, per germline. Trimming removed 5 bases from V and 0 bases from J, with 11 bases in between. CDR3 length: 14 residues. This chain's CDR3 is CASSIRGLNTEAFF. The CDR3 DNA reads as TGTGCCAGCAGTATACGGGGGCTGAACACTGAAGCTTTCTTT.

V usage is TRBV27 and J usage is TRBJ1-2, with D hard to call. The germline V and J ends were trimmed by 6 bases and 4 bases, with 21 bases remaining between them. The germline gives CDR1 MNHEY, CDR2 SMNVEV (reference sequence). CDR3 length: 16 residues. Here the CDR3 DNA reads TGTGCCAGCAGCTTTACGAGAGGGCAGCCGCTCTATGGCTACACCTTC. It codes for CASSFTRGQPLYGYTF.

The V gene is TRBV5-4, the J gene TRBJ1-4; D is unresolved. Between the trimmed V and J ends, which lost 0 bases and 4 bases, there was a span of 10 bases. The germline V gene encodes CDR1 SGHNT and CDR2 YYREEE (reference sequence). The CDR3 contains 15 residues. CDR3 coding DNA: TGTGCCAGCAGCTTGGCCGGGAGCCTTAATGAAAAACTGTTTTTT. It yields the protein CASSLAGSLNEKLFF.

V is TRBV6-8 and J is TRBJ2-7; 7 bases are a match to TRBD2. J gave up 2 bases and V 2 bases, and 6 bases lay outside the gene matches. Per germline, CDR1 MNHGY and CDR2 SAAAGT. The CDR3 is made up of 15 amino acids. This CDR3 is CASSYLGLGTYEQYF. DNA of the CDR3: TGTGCCAGCAGTTACCTTGGACTAGGGACCTACGAGCAGTACTTC.

This chain uses TRBV9 with TRBJ2-7; TRBD2 agrees at 7 bases. The CDR3 consists of 16 residues. V lost 4 bases to trimming and J lost 6 bases; unmatched junction nucleotides: 16. Germline V gives CDR1 SGDLS, CDR2 YYNGEE. Here the CDR3 DNA reads TGTGCCAGCAGCTTATCCCATAGAGCGGGATCGTCCGAGCAGTACTTC. It yields the protein CASSLSHRAGSSEQYF.

Only one count was recorded for this clone. V is TRBV2 and J is TRBJ2-7, with 8 bases aligning to TRBD1. V was pared by 6 bases and J by 4 bases, with 14 bases of the junction left unmatched. The CDR3 totals 16 residues. Germline CDR1 SNHLY, CDR2 FYNNEI. The CDR3 DNA sequence: TGTGCCAGCAGGGTCGAGACAGGGGCGAACTATTACGAGCAGTACTTC. Translated: CASRVETGANYYEQYF.

This clone is a singleton in its sample. The chain has TRBV20-1 and TRBJ2-5; possibly TRBD2 for D (5 bases). V lost 6 bases, J lost 5 bases, and 10 bases lay in between. CDR1 is DFQATT and CDR2 is SNEGSKA in the germline V gene (reference sequence). This CDR3 contains 11 residues. CDR3 DNA: TGCAGTGCGGGAGAGGAGGAGACCCAGTACTTC. It translates to CSAGEEETQYF.

V gene TRBV2 combines with J gene TRBJ1-5; D ambiguous. CDR3 size: 13 residues. Germline assignment: CDR1 SNHLY and CDR2 FYNNEI. V lost 7 bases, J lost 4 bases, and 11 bases lay in between. Here the CDR3 DNA reads TGTGCCAGCAAAGTCGAGGGAAATCAGCCCCAGCATTTT. Residues: CASKVEGNQPQHF.

Only a few counts were recorded for this clone. V gene TRBV28 combines with J gene TRBJ2-3, with 9 positions matching TRBD2. The CDR3 totals 18 residues. Trimming cost V 1 base and J 1 base; bases outside gene matches: 9. Germline V gives CDR1 MDHEN, CDR2 SYDVKM. The CDR3 DNA reads TGTGCCAGCAGTTTATCATCCCTGCGGGAGGGGGGCACAGATACGCAGTATTTT. Translating gives CASSLSSLREGGTDTQYF.

The rearrangement joins TRBV28 to TRBJ2-2; no reliable D call. CDR1 and CDR2 from the germline V gene are MDHEN and SYDVKM. V gave up 1 base and J gave up 6 bases, with 3 bases separating them. The CDR3 is 12 amino acids. CDR3: CASSLLAGELFF. CDR3 sequence (DNA): TGTGCCAGCAGTTTATTGGCCGGGGAGCTGTTTTTT.

This sequence joins TRBV6-6 and TRBJ1-2; D is ambiguous. Germline V gene lookup returns CDR1 MNHNY and CDR2 SVGAGI (reference sequence). Between the trimmed V and J ends, which lost 4 bases and 3 bases, there was a span of 18 bases. The CDR3 has 16 residues. CDR3 sequence: CASSSGTRVADYGYTF. CDR3 in DNA: TGTGCCAGCAGTTCGGGTACGAGGGTGGCGGACTATGGCTACACCTTC.

In this sample, this clone turned up a few times. V and J are TRBV5-1 and TRBJ2-2; 10 positions match TRBD1. Germline CDR1 is SGHRS and CDR2 is YFSETQ. CDR3 length: 18 amino acids. V lost 0 bases and J lost 1; bases outside the gene matches: 6. In nucleotides, the CDR3 is TGCGCCAGCAGCTTGGGGGGACAGGGGACTAGGAACACCGGGGAGCTGTTTTTT. Its protein product is CASSLGGQGTRNTGELFF.

The chain joins TRBV5-6 to TRBJ2-1; D perhaps matches TRBD2 (6 bases). Germline values: CDR1 SGHDT, CDR2 YYEEEE. Trimming shortened V by 1 base and J by 8 bases, and 10 bases separated the two germline ends. This CDR3 comprises 13 residues. The CDR3 nucleotides are TGTGCCAGCAGCTTGAGATCGGGAGATGAGCAGTTCTTC. This codes for CASSLRSGDEQFF.

V and J are TRBV9 and TRBJ2-3; D is unclear. Germline loops: CDR1 SGDLS, CDR2 YYNGEE. CDR3 length: 13 amino acids. Trimming took 4 bases from V and 6 from J, leaving 12 bases between them. This CDR3 is CASSPPYWDTQYF. CDR3 bases: TGTGCCAGCAGCCCGCCGTATTGGGATACGCAGTATTTT.

The rearrangement uses TRBV7-3 and TRBJ2-1, with a possible D match to TRBD1 (5 bases). Trimming took off 4 bases at V and 9 bases at J, with 13 bases between the two ends. The CDR3 contains 13 residues. Germline CDR1 and CDR2: SGHTA and FQGTGA. This CDR3 is CASSSQGDGEQFF. The CDR3 nucleotides are TGTGCCAGCAGCTCCCAGGGTGACGGTGAGCAGTTCTTC.

CDR3 residues: CASSGATGAGTEAFF. The CDR3 DNA reads TGTGCCAGCAGTGGAGCGACAGGGGCTGGCACTGAAGCTTTCTTT. The chain links TRBV28 to TRBJ1-1, with 8 bases matching TRBD1. Germline CDR1 MDHEN, CDR2 SYDVKM. This CDR3 comprises 15 residues. The V segment lost 5 bases and the J segment 4 bases; nucleotides outside the gene matches: 9.

This chain uses TRBV5-4 with TRBJ2-1, with D possibly being TRBD1 (5 bases). Between the trimmed V and J ends, which lost 2 bases and 7 bases, there was a span of 16 bases. The CDR3 runs 15 residues. Germline V gene sequence: CDR1 SGHNT, CDR2 YYREEE (reference sequence). Written as DNA, the CDR3 is TGTGCCAGCAGCTTAGGGGCAGGGCAGAGGAATGAGCAGTTCTTC. It encodes CASSLGAGQRNEQFF.

The rearrangement links TRBV7-8 to TRBJ1-2, with D tentatively TRBD1 (5 bases). The CDR3 covers 12 residues. CDR1 SGHVS and CDR2 FQNEAQ come from the germline V gene. V shed 8 bases and J shed 8 bases, with 15 bases lying between them. The CDR3 region has the DNA TGTGCCAGCGCTCTGACGGGGCGAGGCTACACCTTC. It is translated as CASALTGRGYTF.

This clone has a handful of counts. The J gene is TRBJ1-5, the V gene TRBV6-6; D remains ambiguous. The length of the CDR3 is 12 residues. With 0 bases removed from V and 8 bases from J, the gap between germline ends came to 5 bases. Germline V gene data show CDR1 as MNHNY and CDR2 as SVGAGI (reference sequence). CDR3 DNA: TGTGCCAGCAGTTACTCGGTGGAGCCCCAGCATTTT. It codes for CASSYSVEPQHF.

The rearrangement links TRBV5-1 to TRBJ2-7, with a tentative D call TRBD2 (6 bases). This CDR3 comprises 16 residues. The germline CDR1 and CDR2 sequences are SGHRS and YFSETQ. Trimming shortened V by 0 bases and J by 1 base, and 14 bases separated the two germline ends. CDR3 in amino acids: CASSLGRGTSSYEQYF. In DNA, the CDR3 is TGCGCCAGCAGCTTGGGGCGCGGGACTTCTTCCTACGAGCAGTACTTC.

CDR3 DNA sequence: TGTGCCAGCAGTGGGACATTTCCCTACAATGAGCAGTTCTTC. Encoded protein: CASSGTFPYNEQFF. This chain uses TRBV25-1 with TRBJ2-1; the D gene is possibly TRBD1 (5 bases). Trimming cost V 4 bases and J 2 bases, with 9 bases left between them. Per germline, CDR1 MGHDK and CDR2 SYGVNS. This CDR3 is 14 amino acids long.

In this sample, this clone turned up a few times. The chain joins TRBV28 to TRBJ1-1; TRBD1 might be the D (5 bases). With 5 bases removed from V and 4 bases from J, the gap between germline ends came to 20 bases. Germline assignment: CDR1 MDHEN and CDR2 SYDVKM. The CDR3 contains 16 residues. CDR3 sequence reads: CASSPRGGIGSTEAFF. CDR3 DNA: TGTGCCAGCAGTCCGCGGGGGGGAATTGGAAGCACTGAAGCTTTCTTT.

This clone has just one count. The J gene is TRBJ2-3, the V gene TRBV9; 9 nucleotides match TRBD2. The CDR3 length is 18 residues. The junction had 12 bases not matched to a gene; V was cut back by 0 bases and J by 4 bases. Per the germline V gene, CDR1 is SGDLS and CDR2 is YYNGEE. CDR3 nucleotides: TGTGCCAGCAGCGTAGAATGGTCTAGCGGGACTGGGGCAGATACGCAGTATTTT. This sequence encodes CASSVEWSSGTGADTQYF.

The V gene is TRBV4-3, the J gene TRBJ2-2; the D is unclear. From germline, CDR1 is LGHNA and CDR2 YSLEER. The germline V and J ends were trimmed by 0 bases and 7 bases, with 15 bases remaining between them. The CDR3 is 16 amino acids. The CDR3 region is CASSQDFQKVIGELFF. CDR3 coding DNA: TGCGCCAGCAGCCAAGACTTCCAAAAAGTAATCGGGGAGCTGTTTTTT.

The chain has TRBV21-1 and TRBJ1-2; TRBD1, the table's D call, was not compared with the DNA. TRBV21-1 is a pseudogene segment. CDR3 length: 13 amino acids. CDR3 sequence: CASSKGQKGGYTF. The CDR3 nucleotides are TGTGCCAGCAGCAAAGGACAGAAAGGCGGCTACACCTTC.

This rearrangement joins TRBV10-3 to TRBJ1-5, with 9 bases fitting TRBD1. With 5 bases clipped from V and 9 bases from J, the junction kept 8 bases outside the gene matches. This CDR3 is 14 amino acids long. CDR1 and CDR2 from the germline V gene are ENHRY and SYGVKD. The CDR3 sequence is CAISRGQGLGPQHF. The CDR3 nucleotides read TGTGCCATCAGTAGGGGACAGGGTCTTGGGCCCCAGCATTTT.